One and the same sample provided the 26 T cell receptor beta chains below, sequenced in a study of blood T cell repertoires in COVID-19. Using immunoSEQ multiplex PCR, the repertoire was profiled, and TCRdb retains in-frame clones only, with some absent. The sample yields around 6,400 clones, approximately 82% seen once. The sequenced sample consisted of peripheral blood. The receptors stem from a human donor with active COVID-19. The donor label of this sample is uncertain.

J is TRBJ1-3 and V is TRBV29-1; 7 bases agree with TRBD1. The V gene's germline CDR1 is SQVTM and CDR2 ANQGSEA. The CDR3 covers 13 residues. With 5 bases clipped from V and 1 base from J, the junction kept 2 bases outside the gene matches. For the CDR3, the DNA is TGCAGCGTTCTGACAGGGTCTGGAAACACCATATATTTT. Amino acids: CSVLTGSGNTIYF.

J is TRBJ2-1 and V is TRBV19; weak D call: TRBD2 (6 bases). The germline V and J ends were trimmed by 7 bases and 7 bases, with 14 bases remaining between them. The CDR3 loop spans 13 amino acids. CDR1 and CDR2 (germline): LNHDA, SQIVND (reference sequence). This CDR3 is CASNTPSGNEQFF. DNA for the CDR3: TGTGCCAGTAACACCCCCAGCGGGAATGAGCAGTTCTTC.

This sequence joins TRBV6-5 and TRBJ1-1; 9 nucleotides align to TRBD1. V trimming: 5 bases; J trimming: 7 bases; junction bases outside the gene matches: 8. This CDR3 has 14 amino acids. Germline loops: CDR1 MNHEY, CDR2 SVGAGI. CDR3 DNA sequence: TGTGCCAGCAGTCCACAGGGGGCTTTAGGTGAAGCTTTCTTT. Protein sequence: CASSPQGALGEAFF.

The chain joins TRBV11-3 to TRBJ2-5; D not certain. V dropped 4 bases and J dropped 5 bases, with 5 bases sitting between them. Germline V gives CDR1 SGHNT, CDR2 YENEEA. The CDR3 is 11 amino acids. CDR3 loop: CASSSGETQYF. For the CDR3, the DNA is TGTGCCAGCAGCTCCGGGGAGACCCAGTACTTC. Combining the CDR3 with reference TRBV11-3 and TRBJ2-5 gives the whole variable domain EAGVVQSPRYKIIEKKQPVAFWCNPISGHNTLYWYLQNLGQGPELLIRYENEEAVDDSQLPKDRFSAERLKGVDSTLKIQPAELGDSAVYLCASSSGETQYFGPGTRLLVL.

V usage is TRBV7-8 and J usage is TRBJ1-1; D gene ambiguous. The V end lost 7 bases, the J end lost 1 base, and 16 bases lay between the germline ends. The CDR3 runs 15 residues. CDR1 is SGHVS, CDR2 FQNEAQ, per germline. The CDR3 loop reads CASKLDTAGNTEAFF. CDR3 DNA sequence: TGTGCCAGCAAACTAGATACGGCGGGGAACACTGAAGCTTTCTTT.

The chain carries TRBV10-3 and TRBJ2-7; maybe TRBD2 (7 bases). CDR1 and CDR2 (germline): ENHRY, SYGVKD. There are 14 residues in the CDR3. V gave up 5 bases and J gave up 3 bases, with 14 bases separating them. Here the CDR3 reads CAISLEGGRYEQYF. The CDR3, as DNA: TGTGCCATCAGTTTGGAGGGGGGGCGCTACGAGCAGTACTTC.

The chain employs TRBV6-2 or TRBV6-3 and TRBJ1-6, with a tentative D call TRBD1 (5 bases). The CDR3 runs 16 residues. Trimming took off 5 bases at V and 2 bases at J, with 13 bases between the two ends. Per the germline V gene, CDR1 is MNHEY and CDR2 is SVGEGT. CDR3 residues: CASSHLQDPYNSPLHF. DNA of the CDR3: TGTGCCAGCAGTCACCTACAGGATCCCTATAATTCACCCCTCCACTTT.

CDR3 residues: CASSRRGQHEQYF. In DNA form, the CDR3 reads TGTGCCAGCAGCCGACGCGGACAACACGAGCAGTACTTC. The chain employs TRBV27 and TRBJ2-7; tentatively, D is TRBD1 (5 bases). Germline loops: CDR1 MNHEY, CDR2 SMNVEV (reference sequence). The CDR3 extends over 13 amino acids. V lost 6 bases, J lost 5 bases, and 14 bases lay in between.

This sequence joins TRBV9 and TRBJ1-3, with D tentatively TRBD1 (5 bases). V lost 3 bases to trimming and J lost 0 bases, with 10 bases between them. The CDR3 totals 15 residues. Germline V lookup: CDR1 SGDLS, CDR2 YYNGEE. CDR3 coding DNA: TGTGCCAGCAGCGGTAGACAGACCTCTGGAAACACCATATATTTT. It yields the protein CASSGRQTSGNTIYF.

The chain couples TRBV10-3 to TRBJ1-5; D gene unclear. The germline V and J ends were trimmed by 0 bases and 1 base, with 7 bases remaining between them. CDR1 is ENHRY and CDR2 is SYGVKD in the germline V gene. This CDR3 spans 15 amino acids. The CDR3 coding sequence is TGTGCCATCAGTGAGTCGGCAGGAAGCAATCAGCCCCAGCATTTT. It encodes CAISESAGSNQPQHF.

This chain connects TRBV5-4 to TRBJ1-6; 10 bases line up with TRBD1. CDR1 is SGHNT and CDR2 is YYREEE in the germline V gene (reference sequence). V was clipped by 3 bases and J by 8 bases; unmatched bases: 11. The CDR3 runs to 17 residues. The CDR3 reads CASSWTGTGVEDSPLHF. The CDR3 DNA reads as TGTGCCAGCAGCTGGACCGGGACAGGGGTAGAGGATTCACCCCTCCACTTT.

V is TRBV30 and J is TRBJ1-1, with D perhaps matching TRBD1 (5 bases). Germline assignment: CDR1 GTSNPN and CDR2 SVGIG (reference sequence). The germline V and J ends were trimmed by 4 bases and 0 bases, with 12 bases remaining between them. This CDR3 region has 14 residues. CDR3 in DNA: TGTGCCTGGACCCGGCCAGGGATGAACACTGAAGCTTTCTTT. As protein: CAWTRPGMNTEAFF. Together with reference TRBV30 and TRBJ1-1, the CDR3 gives the full variable domain: SQTIHQWPATLVQPVGSPLSLECTVEGTSNPNLYWYRQAAGRGLQLLFYSVGIGQISSEVPQNLSASRPQDRQFILSSKKLLLSDSGFYLCAWTRPGMNTEAFFGQGTRLTVV.

The genes are TRBV6-6 and TRBJ1-5; 10 bases fit TRBD1. Germline V gene lookup returns CDR1 MNHNY and CDR2 SVGAGI (reference sequence). Germline trimming cut 5 bases from V and 1 base from J; bases unmatched to any gene: 2. The CDR3 loop spans 15 amino acids. CDR3 DNA: TGTGCCAGCAGTAGACAGGGGGCAAGCAATCAGCCCCAGCATTTT. It encodes CASSRQGASNQPQHF.

V is TRBV7-9 and J is TRBJ2-3; 7 bases are shared with TRBD2. V trimming: 7 bases; J trimming: 0 bases; junction bases outside the gene matches: 10. CDR3 size: 16 residues. From germline, CDR1 is SEHNR and CDR2 FQNEAQ (reference sequence). The CDR3 is CASTLPAGDSTDTQYF. The CDR3 DNA is TGTGCCAGCACCCTTCCGGCGGGGGACAGCACAGATACGCAGTATTTT.

The CDR3 region is CASSEGTGGSYEQYF. In DNA form, the CDR3 reads TGTGCCAGCAGTGAGGGGACAGGGGGATCCTACGAGCAGTACTTC. V is TRBV6-1 and J is TRBJ2-7; 11 positions agree with TRBD1. There are 15 residues in the CDR3. V shed 3 bases and J 1 base; nucleotides not matched to a gene: 2. Germline CDR1 and CDR2: MNHNS and SASEGT.

The chain has TRBV24-1 and TRBJ2-1, with D maybe TRBD1 (6 bases). The CDR3 extends over 15 amino acids. V lost 3 bases to trimming and J lost 5 bases, with 13 bases between them. Germline V gene data show CDR1 as KGHDR and CDR2 as SFDVKD. CDR3 nucleotide sequence: TGTGCCACCAGTGATCCCGGGACACTTAACAATGAGCAGTTCTTC. This translates into CATSDPGTLNNEQFF.

This clone was recorded only once. V is TRBV19 and J is TRBJ2-3, with 7 bases aligning to TRBD1. The ends lost 2 bases at V and 2 bases at J; junction bases unmatched: 4. The CDR3 has 15 residues. Germline V CDR1 and CDR2: LNHDA, SQIVND (reference sequence). The CDR3 is CASSIRDRITDTQYF. In nucleotides, the CDR3 is TGTGCCAGTAGTATAAGGGACAGAATCACAGATACGCAGTATTTT.

This clone was recorded only once. The chain combines TRBV24-1 with TRBJ2-1; 11 nucleotides align to TRBD2. V was clipped by 3 bases and J by 6 bases; unmatched bases: 12. CDR1 and CDR2 from the germline V gene are KGHDR and SFDVKD. The CDR3 length is 18 residues. CDR3 bases: TGTGCCACCAGTGATACGGATATACTAGCGGGAGTGGGCAATGAGCAGTTCTTC. Translating it yields CATSDTDILAGVGNEQFF.

The rearrangement uses TRBV7-6 and TRBJ1-6; 7 bases align to TRBD1. Germline V gene sequence: CDR1 SGHVS, CDR2 FNYEAQ. V lost 1 base and J lost 5; bases outside the gene matches: 5. The CDR3 loop spans 16 amino acids. The CDR3 DNA is TGTGCCAGCAGCTTAGGTGATACAGGGGATAATTCACCCCTCCACTTT. The encoded protein is CASSLGDTGDNSPLHF.

The chain couples TRBV30 to TRBJ1-1; no clear D. Between the trimmed V and J ends, which lost 0 bases and 1 base, there was a span of 6 bases. Germline CDR1 and CDR2: GTSNPN and SVGIG (reference sequence). The CDR3 covers 13 residues. The CDR3 spells CAWSVAGNTEAFF. The CDR3 DNA sequence: TGTGCCTGGAGTGTAGCCGGGAACACTGAAGCTTTCTTT.

This clone was seen once. This chain joins TRBV7-2 and TRBJ1-4, with D possibly being TRBD1 (6 bases). V gave up 2 bases and J gave up 7 bases, with 17 bases separating them. The CDR3 loop spans 16 amino acids. Germline lookup yields CDR1 SGHTA and CDR2 FQGNSA. In DNA form, the CDR3 reads TGTGCCAGCAGCTTAAAACTGGGGGGGCTAGGTGAAAAACTGTTTTTT. This gives the protein CASSLKLGGLGEKLFF.

The J gene is TRBJ2-7, the V gene TRBV28; D is unclear. Germline V gene data show CDR1 as MDHEN and CDR2 as SYDVKM. Trimming pared 5 bases from V and 4 bases from J, leaving 18 bases between. The CDR3 is 15 amino acids. This CDR3 reads CASSPTQRLRYEQYF. The CDR3 nucleotides read TGTGCCAGCAGTCCGACTCAACGGTTAAGGTACGAGCAGTACTTC.

This clone has only one observation. This rearrangement joins TRBV3-1 (or the pseudogene TRBV3-2) to TRBJ2-3, with TRBD2 identical over 7 bases. Germline trimming cut 4 bases from V and 5 bases from J; bases unmatched to any gene: 9. Germline CDR1 reads LGHDT; CDR2 reads YNNKEL (reference sequence). The CDR3 sequence is 15 residues long. CDR3 nucleotide sequence: TGTGCCAGCAGCCGCCGGGGAGGGGAGGTAGATACGCAGTATTTT. It yields the protein CASSRRGGEVDTQYF.

This chain links TRBV4-3 with TRBJ2-3; possibly TRBD2 for D (5 bases). From germline, CDR1 is LGHNA and CDR2 YSLEER. This CDR3 is built from 16 residues. Between the trimmed V and J ends, which lost 0 bases and 2 bases, there was a span of 12 bases. In DNA form, the CDR3 reads TGCGCCAGCAGCCAAGATGGCAGGAGGTACACAGATACGCAGTATTTT. Translating gives CASSQDGRRYTDTQYF.

V and J are TRBV3-1 (or the pseudogene TRBV3-2) and TRBJ2-6, with D perhaps matching TRBD1 (6 bases). Germline V gene data show CDR1 as LGHDT and CDR2 as YNNKEL (reference sequence). The CDR3 length is 17 residues. Trimming shortened V by 6 bases and J by 0 bases, and 15 bases separated the two germline ends. The CDR3 reads CASSRARQDSGANVLTF. In DNA, the CDR3 is TGTGCCAGCAGTCGCGCCAGACAGGACTCTGGGGCCAACGTCCTGACTTTC.

V and J are TRBV9 and TRBJ2-7; a possible D gene is TRBD2 (6 bases). The CDR3 sequence is 16 residues long. Germline V lookup: CDR1 SGDLS, CDR2 YYNGEE. Trimming shortened V by 0 bases and J by 5 bases, and 18 bases separated the two germline ends. CDR3 nucleotides: TGTGCCAGCAGCGTAGCTCCGGGGGTTCAGGGAAACGAGCAGTACTTC. Encoded protein: CASSVAPGVQGNEQYF.